The 29 T cell receptor beta chains presented below share a single source sample, sequenced in a study of T cells in Graves' hyperthyroidism and ophthalmopathy. The investigators amplified TCR beta CDR3 regions from RNA transcripts. First-round RT-PCR targeting the TCR CDR3 was performed with the HTBI primer set. TCRdb reprocessed the multiplex PCR reads with MiXCR, giving one entry per CDR3 protein. The data contain about 260,000 distinct CDR3 sequences, around 17% of them singletons. The sequencing sample was made of blood. These receptor sequences come from a woman aged 18-30 years with Graves' ophthalmopathy.

This clonotype was counted ten times or more. The chain has TRBV28 and TRBJ2-7; 8 bases are a match to TRBD2. After removal of 6 bases from V and 1 base from J, the junction contained 11 bases not matched to a gene. The CDR3 is 16 amino acids. The V gene's germline CDR1 is MDHEN and CDR2 SYDVKM. CDR3 nucleotide sequence: TGTGCCAGCAGGCCCATTGTATCTAGCGGGTCCTACGAGCAGTACTTC. As protein: CASRPIVSSGSYEQYF.

The chain carries TRBV19 and TRBJ2-5; possibly TRBD1 for D (6 bases). There are 14 residues in the CDR3. Germline assignment: CDR1 LNHDA and CDR2 SQIVND (reference sequence). Trimming shortened V by 3 bases and J by 4 bases, and 12 bases separated the two germline ends. The CDR3 is CASSIGRGVETQYF. The CDR3 DNA sequence: TGTGCCAGTAGTATCGGCAGGGGCGTAGAGACCCAGTACTTC.

This clonotype was counted ten times or more. V is TRBV28 and J is TRBJ1-2; 9 nucleotides align to TRBD1. The CDR3 runs to 14 residues. Trimming cost V 3 bases and J 6 bases; bases outside gene matches: 5. Germline values: CDR1 MDHEN, CDR2 SYDVKM. This CDR3 reads CASSFLGQGNGYTF. In DNA form, the CDR3 reads TGTGCCAGCAGTTTCCTGGGACAGGGTAATGGCTACACCTTC.

This clonotype was counted only a few times. V gene TRBV20-1 combines with J gene TRBJ2-5; D is undetermined. Between the trimmed V and J ends, which lost 1 base and 4 bases, there was a span of 7 bases. The germline V gene has CDR1 DFQATT and CDR2 SNEGSKA (reference sequence). CDR3 length equals 12 residues. The CDR3 here is CSARAPIETQYF. The DNA of the CDR3 is TGCAGTGCTAGAGCTCCCATAGAGACCCAGTACTTC.

This clonotype has ten or more counts. The genes are TRBV6-1 and TRBJ2-7; D gene unclear. The CDR3 contains 14 residues. The germline V and J ends were trimmed by 2 bases and 0 bases, with 8 bases remaining between them. Germline-derived CDR1 and CDR2 are MNHNS and SASEGT. CDR3 sequence: CASSELMSSYEQYF. The CDR3 DNA sequence: TGTGCCAGCAGTGAACTTATGAGCTCCTACGAGCAGTACTTC.

The CDR3 bases are TGTGCCAGCAACCCAACGGTGAGGACTAGCGGGACCGGACTCTACGAGCAGTACTTC. Translating it yields CASNPTVRTSGTGLYEQYF. The chain recombines TRBV28 with TRBJ2-7, with 12 nucleotides matching TRBD2. CDR1 is MDHEN, CDR2 SYDVKM, per germline. J lost 3 bases, V lost 7 bases, and 19 bases had no gene match. The CDR3 loop spans 19 amino acids.

This clonotype showed up many times. The CDR3 region has the DNA TGTGCCAGCAGCTTAGCGCCGGCGGGGAAGAACACTGAAGCTTTCTTT. Its translation is CASSLAPAGKNTEAFF. The V gene is TRBV7-9, the J gene TRBJ1-1; D unresolved. V was clipped by 0 bases and J by 1 base, with 12 bases between them. This CDR3 spans 16 amino acids. Germline lookup yields CDR1 SEHNR and CDR2 FQNEAQ (reference sequence).

This clonotype was observed many times. V usage is TRBV27 and J usage is TRBJ1-2; D not certain. The CDR3 has 13 residues. Germline CDR1 and CDR2: MNHEY and SMNVEV (reference sequence). V gave up 0 bases and J gave up 2 bases, with 4 bases separating them. The CDR3 spells CASSLSGNYGYTF. The CDR3 coding sequence is TGTGCCAGCAGTTTATCCGGGAACTATGGCTACACCTTC.

This clonotype was observed many times. This chain uses TRBV20-1 with TRBJ2-3; TRBD2 matches 10 bases. The CDR3 totals 17 residues. Germline V CDR1 and CDR2: DFQATT, SNEGSKA (reference sequence). V was pared by 5 bases and J by 0 bases, with 11 bases of the junction left unmatched. CDR3 DNA: TGCAGTGCTCAGGTAGCGGGAGGTTCAACTAGCACAGATACGCAGTATTTT. As protein: CSAQVAGGSTSTDTQYF.

Concerning this clonotype itself: This may arise from a read error, as a much more abundant clone is one base away. The CDR3 carries no conserved terminal phenylalanine or tryptophan, so it likely arises from a read error. V and J are TRBV5-1 and TRBJ1-6; D remains unclear. V shed 0 bases and J shed 7 bases, with 8 bases lying between them. This CDR3 has 14 residues. The germline CDR1 and CDR2 sequences are SGHRS and YFSETQ. This CDR3 reads CASSLDVRNSPLHL. CDR3 DNA sequence: TGCGCCAGCAGCTTGGATGTCAGGAATTCACCCCTCCACCTT.

This clonotype showed up many times. The J gene is TRBJ2-1, the V gene TRBV3-2; the D call of TRBD1 is as the table states it, not checked on the DNA. TRBV3-2 is a pseudogene locus. The CDR3 loop spans 16 amino acids. The CDR3 DNA is TGTGCCAGCAGCCCAAGGGGGTACCGGGACCACAATGAGCAGTTCTTC. Amino acid sequence: CASSPRGYRDHNEQFF.

Regarding this clonotype: A much larger clone lies a single base off, so this may be a read error. The V and J genes are TRBV19 and TRBJ2-7; D possibly corresponds to TRBD2 (6 bases). The CDR3 runs to 14 residues. Germline CDR1 LNHDA, CDR2 SQIVND (reference sequence). The V and J ends lost 4 bases and 7 bases respectively, with 17 bases between them. The CDR3 sequence is CASSTTGVPQEQYF. In DNA, the CDR3 is TGTGCCAGTAGTACAACGGGGGTCCCACAAGAGCAGTACTTC.

The rearrangement links TRBV12-3 or TRBV12-4 to TRBJ2-7; 15 bases match TRBD2. The CDR3 is made up of 17 amino acids. J was trimmed by 0 bases and V by 4 bases; bases with no gene match: 4. The CDR3 here is CASSSGLAGGLSYEQYF. Written as DNA, the CDR3 is TGTGCCAGCAGTTCGGGACTAGCGGGGGGCCTCTCCTACGAGCAGTACTTC.

In its sample, this clonotype was seen many times. The J gene is TRBJ1-2, the V gene TRBV28; D might be TRBD1 (6 bases). Deletions cut 9 bases from V and 4 bases from J, with 33 bases between. Germline V gives CDR1 MDHEN, CDR2 SYDVKM. The CDR3 spans 19 residues. The CDR3 sequence is CARTLRWAGAALVSYGYTF. As DNA, the CDR3 is TGTGCCAGAACCTTACGTTGGGCAGGGGCGGCCCTCGTCTCCTATGGCTACACCTTC.

This clonotype was seen repeatedly, ten times or more. A junction end diverges from the germline sequence, so it may reflect a read error. CDR3 bases: TGTGCCAGCAGTTTGGGACAGGGAGACTATGGCTACACCTTC. Translation gives CASSLGQGDYGYTF. The genes are TRBV5-1 and TRBJ1-2; TRBD1 matches 9 bases. The length of the CDR3 is 14 residues. Germline V lookup: CDR1 SGHRS, CDR2 YFSETQ.

In this sample, this clonotype turned up many times. The rearrangement joins TRBV12-3 or TRBV12-4 to TRBJ2-7; D unresolved. V gave up 3 bases and J gave up 0 bases, with 9 bases separating them. The CDR3 totals 14 residues. The CDR3 coding sequence is TGTGCCAGCAGTTTTCTGTCCAGCTCCTACGAGCAGTACTTC. It specifies CASSFLSSSYEQYF.

This clonotype was seen at least ten times. A read error may account for a junction end that differs from germline. The gene calls are TRBV7-7 and TRBJ2-2; TRBD2 agrees at 9 bases. Germline CDR1 and CDR2: SSHAT and FNYEAQ (reference sequence). This CDR3 is built from 17 residues. In DNA, the CDR3 is TGTGCTAGCAGCTTAGCGGTAGCGGGAGAGAACACCGGGGAGCTGTTTTTT. This sequence encodes CASSLAVAGENTGELFF.

This clonotype was found many times. The chain recombines TRBV7-9 with TRBJ1-4, with TRBD1 matching over 8 bases. The germline V gene encodes CDR1 SEHNR and CDR2 FQNEAQ (reference sequence). V trimming: 1 base; J trimming: 7 bases; junction bases outside the gene matches: 8. CDR3 length: 16 residues. The DNA for the CDR3 is TGTGCCAGCAGCTTAGTGTCCGGACAGGGCCGTGAAAAACTGTTTTTT. It specifies CASSLVSGQGREKLFF.

This clonotype appeared many times. The V and J genes are TRBV10-3 and TRBJ2-3; D gene unclear. This CDR3 has 18 residues. The germline V and J ends were trimmed by 2 bases and 0 bases, with 18 bases remaining between them. Germline values: CDR1 ENHRY, CDR2 SYGVKD. The CDR3 sequence is CAISERRSGTASTDTQYF. CDR3 sequence (DNA): TGTGCCATCAGTGAGCGTCGTAGTGGTACGGCAAGCACAGATACGCAGTATTTT.

V and J are TRBV4-2 and TRBJ1-3; D gene ambiguous. The V gene lost 0 bases and the J gene lost 0 bases, with 12 bases spanning the gap. The length of the CDR3 is 17 residues. Germline V gives CDR1 LGHNA, CDR2 YNFKEQ. CDR3 sequence: CASSQDSPSYSGNTIYF. In DNA, the CDR3 is TGTGCCAGCAGCCAAGATAGCCCTAGCTACTCTGGAAACACCATATATTTT.

The table lists this clonotype with many counts. V and J are TRBV2 and TRBJ2-5; D gene uncertain. Per germline, CDR1 SNHLY and CDR2 FYNNEI. The germline V and J ends were trimmed by 6 bases and 6 bases, with 8 bases remaining between them. This CDR3 has 11 amino acids. DNA of the CDR3: TGTGCCAGCAGCAACGGTCAGACCCAGTACTTC. Translating gives CASSNGQTQYF.

This clonotype was found many times. V and J are TRBV18 and TRBJ2-3, with a weak D call TRBD2 (6 bases). The CDR3 is made up of 13 amino acids. Germline V CDR1 and CDR2: KGHSH, LQKENI. The V end lost 6 bases, the J end lost 3 bases, and 10 bases lay between the germline ends. CDR3 protein: CASSRGRTDTQYF. For the CDR3, the DNA is TGTGCCAGCTCCCGAGGGAGGACAGATACGCAGTATTTT.

A few counts support this clonotype. This chain connects TRBV20-1 to TRBJ1-5, with D uncertain. The germline V and J ends were trimmed by 3 bases and 7 bases, with 16 bases remaining between them. The CDR3 loop spans 14 amino acids. Germline assignment: CDR1 DFQATT and CDR2 SNEGSKA (reference sequence). The CDR3 is CSARDGRAAQPQHF. CDR3 coding DNA: TGCAGTGCTAGGGACGGTCGGGCGGCCCAGCCCCAGCATTTT.

This clonotype was seen many times. The chain recombines TRBV7-9 with TRBJ2-7; D uncertain. Germline V gene data show CDR1 as SEHNR and CDR2 as FQNEAQ (reference sequence). V was clipped by 0 bases and J by 7 bases, with 10 bases between them. The CDR3 contains 13 residues. CDR3 region: CASSLADSREQYF. For the CDR3, the DNA is TGTGCCAGCAGCTTAGCAGACTCGAGGGAGCAGTACTTC.

This clonotype was detected only a few times. A much larger clone is a single base away; this may be a read error. CDR3 sequence reads: CASSLTGANNHGYTF. In DNA, the CDR3 is TGTGCCAGCAGTCTTACAGGAGCCAATAACCATGGCTACACCTTC. This sequence joins TRBV3-1 and TRBJ1-2; D is perhaps TRBD1 (5 bases). The CDR3 consists of 15 residues. The germline V gene has CDR1 LGHDT and CDR2 YNNKEL (reference sequence).

This clonotype was observed at least ten times. The chain carries TRBV20-1 and TRBJ2-7, with TRBD1 matching 7 bases. The CDR3 totals 14 residues. The V and J ends lost 1 base and 0 bases, in that order; junction bases with no gene match: 3. CDR1 and CDR2 (germline): DFQATT, SNEGSKA (reference sequence). The CDR3 loop reads CSARVAGGSYEQYF. For the CDR3, the DNA is TGCAGTGCTAGAGTTGCAGGGGGCTCCTACGAGCAGTACTTC.

This rearrangement joins TRBV12-3 or TRBV12-4 to TRBJ2-1; 12 bases are a match to TRBD2. The CDR3 covers 12 residues. Losses at the gene ends were 4 bases for V and 14 bases for J; bases not matched to a gene: 3. The CDR3 spells CASSSRLAGEFF. DNA for the CDR3: TGTGCCAGCAGTTCCAGACTAGCGGGGGAGTTCTTC.

This clonotype was observed many times. The chain is built from TRBV9 and TRBJ2-7, with D possibly called TRBD1 or TRBD2 (6 bases each). CDR1 is SGDLS and CDR2 is YYNGEE in the germline V gene. This CDR3 is built from 16 residues. Trimming pared 4 bases from V and 2 bases from J, leaving 19 bases between. CDR3 sequence (DNA): TGTGCCAGCAGCCCGAAAGGGGGGCCCTCTCCCTACGAGCAGTACTTC. Translation: CASSPKGGPSPYEQYF.

Many counts were recorded for this clonotype. The CDR3 DNA is TGTGCCAGCAGCACAGACAGGGTTCCAAACACCATATATTTT. It is translated as CASSTDRVPNTIYF. The chain couples TRBV2 to TRBJ1-3; 7 positions match TRBD1. V shed 6 bases and J 6 bases; nucleotides not matched to a gene: 8. Per germline, CDR1 SNHLY and CDR2 FYNNEI. The CDR3 consists of 14 residues.